The rows below give T cell receptor beta chains drawn from one sample of a study of blood T cell repertoires in COVID-19. Generated by immunoSEQ multiplex PCR, the TCRdb table keeps only in-frame clones and is missing some. The table has fewer than 200,000 clones, approximately 86% seen once. The sample was peripheral blood. All receptors come from a woman aged 55-69 years who had recovered from COVID-19. The CDR3 runs from the conserved cysteine through the conserved F or W. Each record gives: clone size, J gene, D gene, V gene, CDR3 DNA, CDR3 protein. The D gene is left open where the match is weak. Expanded clones are given a class, and other clones once, few, many or no size at all.

abundance: NA; j_gene: TRBJ1-1; d_gene: NA; v_gene: TRBV5-1; CDR3nt: TGCGCCAGCAGCTTGACACTGAACACTGAAGCTTTCTTT; CDR3aa: CASSLTLNTEAFF
abundance: NA; j_gene: TRBJ1-4; d_gene: TRBD1; v_gene: TRBV11-3; CDR3nt: TGTGCCAGCAGCGTACAGGGGGATGCAACTAATGAAAAACTGTTTTTT; CDR3aa: CASSVQGDATNEKLFF
abundance: once; j_gene: TRBJ1-2; d_gene: NA; v_gene: TRBV6-1; CDR3nt: TGTGCCAGCAGTGAAGCGAGAACGAACTATGGCTACACCTTC; CDR3aa: CASSEARTNYGYTF
abundance: NA; j_gene: TRBJ1-4; d_gene: NA; v_gene: TRBV4-1; CDR3nt: TGCGCCAGCAGCCAACCCATATTACTGACAACTAATGAAAAACTGTTTTTT; CDR3aa: CASSQPILLTTNEKLFF
abundance: NA; j_gene: TRBJ1-4; d_gene: NA; v_gene: TRBV7-9; CDR3nt: TGTGCCAGCAGCCCACTAGGGGGAACTAATGAAAAACTGTTTTTT; CDR3aa: CASSPLGGTNEKLFF
abundance: NA; j_gene: TRBJ1-6; d_gene: NA; v_gene: TRBV6-6; CDR3nt: TGTGCCAGCAGTTACCCCGAGCGTACAAATTCACCCCTCCACTTT; CDR3aa: CASSYPERTNSPLHF
abundance: NA; j_gene: TRBJ2-1; d_gene: TRBD1; v_gene: TRBV18; CDR3nt: TGTGCCAGCTCACCACGGACAGGGTACAATGAGCAGTTCTTC; CDR3aa: CASSPRTGYNEQFF
abundance: NA; j_gene: TRBJ2-5; d_gene: TRBD2; v_gene: TRBV15; CDR3nt: TGTGCCACCAGCAGAGATTTCACCCTAGCGGGGAAAGAGACCCAGTACTTC; CDR3aa: CATSRDFTLAGKETQYF
abundance: NA; j_gene: TRBJ2-7; d_gene: TRBD1; v_gene: TRBV6-5; CDR3nt: TGTGCCAGCAGTAACGGACAGGGTCACGGATACGAGCAGTACTTC; CDR3aa: CASSNGQGHGYEQYF
abundance: NA; j_gene: TRBJ1-5; d_gene: TRBD1; v_gene: TRBV11-2; CDR3nt: TGTGCCAGCAGACCAAAACTCCGGGACAGGGCCATCTACGATCAGCCCCAGCATTTT; CDR3aa: CASRPKLRDRAIYDQPQHF
abundance: NA; j_gene: TRBJ2-7; d_gene: TRBD2; v_gene: TRBV2; CDR3nt: TGTGCCAGCGGGACTAGCGGGTCCCTTGCACTAACCTACCTCTACGAGCAGTACTTC; CDR3aa: CASGTSGSLALTYLYEQYF
abundance: NA; j_gene: TRBJ1-3; d_gene: NA; v_gene: TRBV7-7; CDR3nt: TGTGCTAGCAGCCCCGACAGGCGCTCTGGAAACACCATATATTTT; CDR3aa: CASSPDRRSGNTIYF
abundance: NA; j_gene: TRBJ1-5; d_gene: TRBD1; v_gene: TRBV15; CDR3nt: TGTGCCACCAGCAAAAAGACAGGGATGGGCGATCAGCCCCAGCATTTT; CDR3aa: CATSKKTGMGDQPQHF
abundance: NA; j_gene: TRBJ1-3; d_gene: NA; v_gene: TRBV6-5; CDR3nt: TGTGCCAGTGAGACGGGAGACGTTCTAAACACCATATATTTT; CDR3aa: CASETGDVLNTIYF
abundance: NA; j_gene: TRBJ2-3; d_gene: NA; v_gene: TRBV11-2; CDR3nt: TGTGCCAGCAGCTTAGTCCTTCAGGATACGCAGTATTTT; CDR3aa: CASSLVLQDTQYF
abundance: NA; j_gene: TRBJ2-5; d_gene: NA; v_gene: TRBV30; CDR3nt: TGTGCCTGGACGCCGAGAGCAGGGTTGAGGGAGACCCAGTACTTC; CDR3aa: CAWTPRAGLRETQYF
abundance: NA; j_gene: TRBJ2-6; d_gene: TRBD1; v_gene: TRBV5-3; CDR3nt: TGTGCCAGAAGCTTGCCGCGAAGGGACAGGGATTCAGGGGCCAACGTCCTGACTTTC; CDR3aa: CARSLPRRDRDSGANVLTF